This TCR beta chain was identified during a study of spatial heterogeneity in lung cancer. The time point: sample taken at primary tumor resection. Study-wide results and limits: In tumors, expanded intratumoral alpha and beta TCR counts tracked mutation counts.

This clonotype has more than one count but fewer than ten. Its antigen is unidentified. The CDR3 runs to 14 residues. CDR1 SNHLY and CDR2 FYNNEI come from the germline V gene. The ends were cut back, 3 bases at V and 9 bases at J, with 17 bases in the middle. In TCRdb, the 5' RACE reads were re-called with MiXCR into one record per CDR3 protein. The sample has fewer than 6,500 distinct CDR3 sequences, under 25% seen once; the top ten hold roughly a tenth. The sample consisted of lung tumor tissue, taken at surgery. This receptor was obtained from a male donor with early-stage non-small cell lung cancer. V usage is TRBV2 and J usage is TRBJ2-5, with D hard to call. In DNA, the CDR3 is TGTGCCAGCAGTGATGATAGCCCGCCGTCCGCCCAGTACTTC. This encodes CASSDDSPPSAQYF.